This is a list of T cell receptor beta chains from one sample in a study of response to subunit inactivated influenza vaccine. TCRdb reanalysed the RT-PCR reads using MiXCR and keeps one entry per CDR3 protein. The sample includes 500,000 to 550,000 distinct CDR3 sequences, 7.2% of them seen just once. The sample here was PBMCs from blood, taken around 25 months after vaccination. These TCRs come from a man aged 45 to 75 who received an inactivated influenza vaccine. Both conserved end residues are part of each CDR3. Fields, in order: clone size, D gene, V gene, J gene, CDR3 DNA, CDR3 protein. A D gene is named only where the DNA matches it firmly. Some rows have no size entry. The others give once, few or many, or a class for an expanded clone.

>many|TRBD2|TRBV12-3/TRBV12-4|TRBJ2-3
TGTGCCAGCAGTGCGGGGACTAGCGGGACATGGGATACGCAGTATTTT
CASSAGTSGTWDTQYF
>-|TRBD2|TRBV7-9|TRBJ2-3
TGTGCCAGCAGCTACCTGGGACTAGCGGGGGTCGATACGCAGTATTTT
CASSYLGLAGVDTQYF
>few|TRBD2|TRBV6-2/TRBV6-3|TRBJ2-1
TGTGCCAGCAGTAACGGGGGGACTCATTACAATGAGCAGTTCTTC
CASSNGGTHYNEQFF
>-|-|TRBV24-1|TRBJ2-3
TGTGCCACCAGTGATTTGTCCGGGAGCCACACAGATACGCAGTATTTT
CATSDLSGSHTDTQYF
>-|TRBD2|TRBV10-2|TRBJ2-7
TGCGCCAGCAGTGAGTCGTTAGCGGGGCCCTACGAGCAGTACTTC
CASSESLAGPYEQYF
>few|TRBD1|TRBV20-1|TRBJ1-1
TGCAGTGCTAGAAGACAGGGGACTGAAGCTTTCTTT
CSARRQGTEAFF
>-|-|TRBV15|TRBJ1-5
TGTGCCACCAGCAGAGTGGCGGCAGCGGGAGTCAGCAATCAGCCCCAGCATTTT
CATSRVAAAGVSNQPQHF
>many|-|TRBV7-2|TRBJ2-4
TGTGCCAGCAGCTTCGGGCAGGCCCCAAACATTCAGTACTTC
CASSFGQAPNIQYF
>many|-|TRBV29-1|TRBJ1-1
TGCAGCGTTGAAGGGAGCCAAATTCTTCAAGCTTTCTTT
CSVEGSQILQAFF
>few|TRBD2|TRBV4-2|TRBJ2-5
TGTGCCAGCAGCCAAGACAGCGGGGGGCGCCAAGAGACCCAGTACTTC
CASSQDSGGRQETQYF
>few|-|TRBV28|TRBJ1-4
TGTGCCAGCAGTTTGACGGGGGAAAAACTGTTTTTT
CASSLTGEKLFF
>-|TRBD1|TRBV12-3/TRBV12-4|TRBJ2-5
TGTGCCAGCGTGCCCGAGACAGGGGGAACGGAGACCCAGTACTTC
CASVPETGGTETQYF
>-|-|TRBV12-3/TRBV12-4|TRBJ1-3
TGTGCCAGCAGTCAGGACAGCCTCTCTGGAAACACCATATATTTT
CASSQDSLSGNTIYF
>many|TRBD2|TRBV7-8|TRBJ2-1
TGTGCCAGCGCCCATGGGGGGGGACTCTACAATGAGCAGTTCTTC
CASAHGGGLYNEQFF
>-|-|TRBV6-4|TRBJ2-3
TGTGCCAGCGTGACCCTAACTCCGAGACACGATACGCAGTATTTT
CASVTLTPRHDTQYF
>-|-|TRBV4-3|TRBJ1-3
TGCGCCAGCAGCCAAGAAGTACCCGGGATTAGTGGAAACACCATATATTTT
CASSQEVPGISGNTIYF
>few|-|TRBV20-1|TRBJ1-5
TGCAGTGCTAGGTTGGGTTCAGGGTGGGGGAGCAATCAGCCCCAGCATTTT
CSARLGSGWGSNQPQHF
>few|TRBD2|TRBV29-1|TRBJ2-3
TGCAGCGTCAGGGAGGGTACGCAGTATTTT
CSVREGTQYF
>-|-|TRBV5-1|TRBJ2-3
TGCGCCAGCAGCTTCACCGACGGCGCAGATACGCAGTATTTT
CASSFTDGADTQYF
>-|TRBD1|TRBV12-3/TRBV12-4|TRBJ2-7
TGTGCCAGCAGTTTATTTCCAGGGGGCCCCTACGAGCAGTACTTC
CASSLFPGGPYEQYF